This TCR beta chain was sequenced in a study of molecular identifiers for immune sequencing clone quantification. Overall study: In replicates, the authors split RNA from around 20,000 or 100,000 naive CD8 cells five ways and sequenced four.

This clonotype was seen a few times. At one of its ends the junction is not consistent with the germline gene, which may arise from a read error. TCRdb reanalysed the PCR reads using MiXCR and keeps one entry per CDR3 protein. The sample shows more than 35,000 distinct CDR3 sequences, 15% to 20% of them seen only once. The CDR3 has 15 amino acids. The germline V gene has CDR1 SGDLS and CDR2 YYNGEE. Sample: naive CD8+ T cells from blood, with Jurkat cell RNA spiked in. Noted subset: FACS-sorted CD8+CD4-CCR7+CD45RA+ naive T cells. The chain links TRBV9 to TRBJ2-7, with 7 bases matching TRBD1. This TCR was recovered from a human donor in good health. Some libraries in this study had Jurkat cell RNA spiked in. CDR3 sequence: CASGVTPGQIYEQYF. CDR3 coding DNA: TGTGCCAGCGGCGTAACCCCGGGACAGATCTACGAGCAGTACTTC.